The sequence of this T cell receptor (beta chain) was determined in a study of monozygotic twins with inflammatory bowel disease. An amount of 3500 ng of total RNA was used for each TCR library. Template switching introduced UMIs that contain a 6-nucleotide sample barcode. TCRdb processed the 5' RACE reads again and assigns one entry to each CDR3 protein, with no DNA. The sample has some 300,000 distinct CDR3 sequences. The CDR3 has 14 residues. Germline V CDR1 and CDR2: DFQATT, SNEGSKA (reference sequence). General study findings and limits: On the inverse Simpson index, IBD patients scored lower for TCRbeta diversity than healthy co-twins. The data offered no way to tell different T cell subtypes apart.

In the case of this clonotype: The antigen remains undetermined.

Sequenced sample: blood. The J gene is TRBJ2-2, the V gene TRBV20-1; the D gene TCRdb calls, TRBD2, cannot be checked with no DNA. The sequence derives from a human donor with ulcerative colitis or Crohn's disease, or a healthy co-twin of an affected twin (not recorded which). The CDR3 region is CSAKKDGPIGELFF.